The rows below give T cell receptor beta chains drawn from one sample of a study of PD-1 blockade in classical Hodgkin lymphoma. The protocol was immunoSEQ multiplex PCR, while the TCRdb copy is restricted to in-frame clones and leaves out a portion. The table lists under 13,000 clones, about 70% of them singletons. The sequences come from CD4+ T cells from blood, collected before the fourth cycle of nivolumab. The source of these receptors is a human donor with classical Hodgkin lymphoma. Both conserved end residues are part of each CDR3. Each record gives: V gene, clone size, D gene, J gene, CDR3 protein, CDR3 DNA. D genes are given only for firm matches. A row's size may be missing; if present it is once, few, many or a size class.

>TRBV6-5|NA|TRBD2|TRBJ2-5
CASSYSSGRKQTQYF
TGTGCCAGCAGTTACTCTAGCGGGAGAAAACAGACCCAGTACTTC
>TRBV7-7|NA|TRBD1|TRBJ2-7
CASSTDRGYEQYF
TGTGCTAGCAGCACCGACAGGGGGTACGAGCAGTACTTC
>TRBV6-1|NA|NA|TRBJ2-3
CASSAGRGTADTQYF
TGTGCCAGCAGTGCCGGGCGCGGGACGGCAGATACGCAGTATTTT
>TRBV7-2|NA|NA|TRBJ2-1
CASSSSGTRGWFF
TGTGCCAGCAGCTCGTCCGGGACAAGGGGGTGGTTCTTC
>TRBV7-2|NA|NA|TRBJ1-1
CASSSSGVGGGTEAFF
TGTGCCAGCAGCTCCTCGGGAGTTGGGGGAGGCACTGAAGCTTTCTTT
>TRBV28|NA|NA|TRBJ2-7
CASRDTGLQPYEQYF
TGTGCCAGCAGGGACACCGGACTTCAGCCCTACGAGCAGTACTTC
>TRBV27|few|TRBD1|TRBJ2-7
CASRGTGSSYEQYF
TGTGCCAGCAGGGGGACAGGGAGCTCCTACGAGCAGTACTTC
>TRBV11-2|NA|TRBD2|TRBJ2-2
CASSLKGSSGTNTGELFF
TGTGCCAGCAGCTTAAAGGGGTCTAGCGGAACGAACACCGGGGAGCTGTTTTTT
>TRBV28|NA|TRBD1|TRBJ2-7
CASSLETGGWYEQYF
TGTGCCAGCAGTTTAGAGACAGGGGGCTGGTACGAGCAGTACTTC
>TRBV5-4|NA|TRBD1|TRBJ2-4
CASSPGTVLAKNIQYF
TGTGCCAGCAGCCCTGGGACAGTACTAGCCAAAAACATTCAGTACTTC
>TRBV28|NA|NA|TRBJ1-3
CATVSGNTIYF
TGTGCCACCGTCTCTGGAAACACCATATATTTT
>TRBV28|once|NA|TRBJ1-2
CASSTQGYHTF
TGTGCCAGCAGTACGCAGGGTTATCACACCTTC
>TRBV23-1|NA|NA|TRBJ2-7
CATVRGSPGAYEQYF
TGCGCCACCGTTCGGGGGTCCCCCGGCGCCTACGAGCAGTACTTC
>TRBV11-1|once|TRBD1|TRBJ2-7
CASSPSTGDEQYF
TGTGCCAGCAGCCCCTCGACAGGGGACGAGCAGTACTTC
>TRBV10-1|few|TRBD1|TRBJ1-2
CASSRGGDYGYTF
TGCGCCAGCAGCAGGGGGGGAGACTATGGCTACACCTTC
>TRBV25-1|NA|NA|TRBJ2-7
CASSGGHYEQYF
TGTGCCAGCAGTGGGGGACACTACGAGCAGTACTTC
>TRBV7-2|NA|TRBD2|TRBJ2-1
CASSTATSGSSYNEQFF
TGTGCCAGCAGCACAGCTACTAGCGGGAGTTCCTACAATGAGCAGTTCTTC
>TRBV5-1|few|NA|TRBJ2-6
CASSLAAAGANVLTF
TGCGCCAGCAGCTTAGCAGCTGCTGGGGCCAACGTCCTGACTTTC
>TRBV5-1|NA|TRBD2|TRBJ2-1
CASSLSGTSYNEQFF
TGCGCCAGCAGCTTGTCCGGGACTAGCTACAATGAGCAGTTCTTC
>TRBV2|NA|NA|TRBJ1-1
CASSETRGLTGKNTEAFF
TGTGCCAGCAGTGAAACCAGGGGTTTAACCGGGAAGAACACTGAAGCTTTCTTT
>TRBV13|NA|NA|TRBJ2-3
CASGQGGTDTQYF
TGTGCCAGTGGGCAGGGAGGCACAGATACGCAGTATTTT
>TRBV2|NA|NA|TRBJ1-5
CASSGGAFKPQHF
TGTGCCAGCAGTGGGGGGGCATTTAAGCCCCAGCATTTT
>TRBV5-1|NA|NA|TRBJ1-4
CASSLAGRVANEKLFF
TGCGCCAGCAGCTTGGCAGGGAGGGTGGCTAATGAAAAACTGTTTTTT
>TRBV29-1|NA|NA|TRBJ2-3
CSVVGSTTQGTDTQYF
TGCAGCGTTGTGGGATCCACGACTCAGGGTACAGATACGCAGTATTTT
>TRBV5-6|NA|TRBD1|TRBJ1-1
CASSPGQGASEAFF
TGTGCCAGCAGCCCCGGACAGGGGGCATCTGAAGCTTTCTTT
>TRBV30|few|TRBD1|TRBJ1-2
CAWRRGQALLNYGYTF
TGTGCCTGGAGAAGGGGGCAGGCACTCCTGAACTATGGCTACACCTTC
>TRBV20-1|NA|TRBD1|TRBJ2-7
CSGDSLYEQYF
TGCAGTGGGGACAGCCTCTACGAGCAGTACTTC
>TRBV14|NA|TRBD2|TRBJ2-7
CASSRPGAGGLYEQYF
TGTGCCAGCAGCAGACCGGGAGCGGGAGGGCTCTACGAGCAGTACTTC
>TRBV7-2|NA|TRBD2|TRBJ2-5
CASSSPGLAGQETQYF
TGTGCCAGCAGCTCACCGGGACTAGCGGGTCAAGAGACCCAGTACTTC
>TRBV28|NA|NA|TRBJ2-7
CASRPTVWDEQYF
TGTGCCAGCAGACCTACGGTTTGGGACGAGCAGTACTTC
>TRBV7-2|NA|NA|TRBJ2-7
CASSLRPPPYEQYF
TGTGCCAGCAGCTTAAGGCCACCCCCCTACGAGCAGTACTTC
>TRBV5-1|NA|TRBD2|TRBJ2-7
CASSLAGRAHEQYF
TGCGCCAGCAGCTTGGCTGGGAGGGCCCACGAGCAGTACTTC
>TRBV27|few|TRBD1|TRBJ1-2
CASSLNYDRGGYTF
TGTGCCAGCAGTTTAAACTACGACAGGGGCGGCTACACCTTC
>TRBV7-2|NA|NA|TRBJ1-6
CASSLTVSYNSPLHF
TGTGCCAGCAGCTTGACTGTCTCCTATAATTCACCCCTCCACTTT
>TRBV7-9|medium-sized|NA|TRBJ1-3
CASSLDTISSGNTIYF
TGTGCCAGCAGCTTAGACACAATTTCCTCTGGAAACACCATATATTTT
>TRBV21-1|NA|NA|TRBJ2-4
CASSRGATGGAKNIQYF
TGTGCCAGCAGCAGGGGGGCGACAGGGGGAGCCAAAAACATTCAGTACTTC
>TRBV15|NA|NA|TRBJ2-7
CATSRPYSGHRPYEQYF
TGTGCCACCAGCAGGCCTTACTCTGGACACAGACCCTACGAGCAGTACTTC
>TRBV28|NA|NA|TRBJ1-2
CASRQYGYTF
TGTGCCAGCAGGCAATATGGCTACACCTTC
>TRBV4-1|NA|TRBD2|TRBJ2-7
CASSQGLAGPYEQYF
TGCGCCAGCAGCCAGGGGCTAGCGGGACCCTACGAGCAGTACTTC
>TRBV28|NA|TRBD2|TRBJ2-1
CASTPPLNGRTNEQFF
TGTGCCAGCACCCCCCCACTAAACGGGAGGACCAATGAGCAGTTCTTC
>TRBV27|NA|TRBD2|TRBJ2-1
CASRPKGTSGPSSYNEQFF
TGTGCCAGCAGGCCTAAAGGGACTAGCGGTCCGAGCTCCTACAATGAGCAGTTCTTC
>TRBV13|NA|TRBD2|TRBJ2-3
CASSQELAAKQDTQYF
TGTGCCAGCAGCCAGGAACTAGCGGCGAAACAAGATACGCAGTATTTT
>TRBV29-1|NA|TRBD1|TRBJ2-6
CSVTRGTGPSGANVLTF
TGCAGCGTTACTCGGGGGACAGGGCCCTCTGGGGCCAACGTCCTGACTTTC
>TRBV5-4|NA|NA|TRBJ2-5
CASSLGRKETQYF
TGTGCCAGCAGCTTGGGCAGAAAAGAGACCCAGTACTTC
>TRBV27|NA|NA|TRBJ2-7
CASSFRDWGYEQYF
TGTGCCAGCAGTTTCCGAGACTGGGGCTACGAGCAGTACTTC
>TRBV28|NA|TRBD1|TRBJ1-1
CASRPGTVGTEAFF
TGTGCCAGCAGGCCCGGGACAGTAGGCACTGAAGCTTTCTTT
>TRBV30|NA|NA|TRBJ1-5
CAWSSGTPYQPQHF
TGTGCCTGGAGCTCCGGGACACCATATCAGCCCCAGCATTTT
>TRBV7-9|few|TRBD2|TRBJ2-2
CASSRLAGDTGELFF
TGTGCCAGCAGCAGACTAGCGGGAGATACCGGGGAGCTGTTTTTT
>TRBV7-9|NA|NA|TRBJ2-7
CASSLPGTPVQYF
TGTGCCAGCAGCTTACCCGGGACCCCCGTGCAGTACTTC
>TRBV5-6|NA|TRBD2|TRBJ2-7
CASSLASGITYEQYF
TGTGCCAGCAGCTTGGCAAGCGGGATAACCTACGAGCAGTACTTC
>TRBV11-2|NA|NA|TRBJ1-2
CASSSRGSNYGYTF
TGTGCCAGCAGCTCGAGGGGAAGTAACTATGGCTACACCTTC
>TRBV5-6|NA|NA|TRBJ1-1
CASSLYGGNTEAFF
TGTGCCAGCAGCTTGTATGGGGGGAACACTGAAGCTTTCTTT
>TRBV5-1|NA|NA|TRBJ2-2
CASSLGTVNTGELFF
TGCGCCAGCAGCTTGGGAACAGTAAACACCGGGGAGCTGTTTTTT
>TRBV19|few|TRBD2|TRBJ2-3
CASSIGASGTGTDTQYF
TGTGCCAGTAGTATTGGGGCTAGCGGGACTGGCACAGATACGCAGTATTTT
>TRBV18|NA|TRBD2|TRBJ2-1
CASSITSGAYNEQFF
TGTGCCAGCTCAATCACTAGCGGGGCCTACAATGAGCAGTTCTTC
>TRBV5-1|NA|TRBD2|TRBJ2-3
CASSTTSGQLKGTQYF
TGCGCCAGCAGTACAACTAGCGGGCAGCTTAAGGGTACGCAGTATTTT
>TRBV27|NA|TRBD2|TRBJ2-2
CASSLAGGRTGELFF
TGTGCCAGCAGTTTAGCGGGAGGTCGCACCGGGGAGCTGTTTTTT